The present TCR beta chain was sequenced within a study of cytomegalovirus exposure and HLA in healthy donors. The germline CDR1 and CDR2 sequences are SNHLY and FYNNEI. After removal of 4 bases from V and 4 bases from J, the junction contained 9 bases not matched to a gene. This CDR3 is built from 16 residues. Vbeta (60) and Jbeta (13) primers were used in the PCR. Method: immunoSEQ multiplex PCR; TCRdb's copy keeps in-frame clones and lacks some. The data show over 150,000 clones, 84% seen once. This clonotype was obtained from a man in his late teens or twenties in good health and CMV-seronegative. This sequence joins TRBV2 and TRBJ2-2; 7 positions match TRBD1. Material: PBMCs. The CDR3 spells CASSVRGQTSTGELFF. In DNA form, the CDR3 reads TGTGCCAGCAGTGTGAGGGGACAGACAAGCACCGGGGAGCTGTTTTTT.